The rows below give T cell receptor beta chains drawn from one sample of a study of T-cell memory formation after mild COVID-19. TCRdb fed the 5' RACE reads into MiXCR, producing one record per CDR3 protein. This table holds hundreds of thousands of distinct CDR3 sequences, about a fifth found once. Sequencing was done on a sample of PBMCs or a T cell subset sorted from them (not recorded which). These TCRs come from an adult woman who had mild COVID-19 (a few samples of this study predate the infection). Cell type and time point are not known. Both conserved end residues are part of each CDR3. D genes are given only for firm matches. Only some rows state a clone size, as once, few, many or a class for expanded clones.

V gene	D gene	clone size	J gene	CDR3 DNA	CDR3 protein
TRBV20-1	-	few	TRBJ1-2	TGCAGTGCTAGGGATACAGGGTGGGACTATGGCTACACCTTC	CSARDTGWDYGYTF
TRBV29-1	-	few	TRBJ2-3	TGCAGCGTCACAGTAGGCACAGATACGCAGTATTTT	CSVTVGTDTQYF
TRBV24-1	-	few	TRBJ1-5	TGTGCCACCAGTGAGGCCGGCAGGGTAGACAATCAGCCCCAGCATTTT	CATSEAGRVDNQPQHF
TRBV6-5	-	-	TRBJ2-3	TGTGCCAGCAGTTACTCGGCCAGCCCGATAAGCACAGATACGCAGTATTTT	CASSYSASPISTDTQYF
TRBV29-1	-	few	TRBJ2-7	TGCAGCGTTGTACAGGGCGTTTCCTACGAGCAGTACTTC	CSVVQGVSYEQYF
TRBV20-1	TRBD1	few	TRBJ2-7	TGCAGTGCTAGACCTCGACAGGGCGAATCCTACGAGCAGTACTTC	CSARPRQGESYEQYF
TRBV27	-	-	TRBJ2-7	TGTGCCAGCAGTTTATCAACGCGACTATCACAATACGAGCAGTACTTC	CASSLSTRLSQYEQYF
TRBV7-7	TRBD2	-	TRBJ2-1	TGTGCTAGCAGCTTAGCGGGGGCTCTGGGGGATGAGCAGTTCTTC	CASSLAGALGDEQFF
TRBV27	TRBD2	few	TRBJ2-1	TGTGCCAGCAGTTCCCCCGTAGCGGGGAATGAGCAGTTCTTC	CASSSPVAGNEQFF
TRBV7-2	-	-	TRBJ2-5	TGTGCCAGCAGCTCGCTGCCGACCTTCCGTGCCCAAGAGACCCAGTACTTC	CASSSLPTFRAQETQYF
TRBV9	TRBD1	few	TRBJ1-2	TGTGCCAGCAGCGTAGCTTCGACAGGGAGGTACGACGCCTATGGCTACACCTTC	CASSVASTGRYDAYGYTF
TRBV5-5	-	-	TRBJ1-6	TGTGCCAGCAGCTTTTCCGGCAGGGAGAATTCACCCCTCCACTTT	CASSFSGRENSPLHF
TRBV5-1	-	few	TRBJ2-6	TGCGCCAGCAGGGACACCGCTGGGGCCAACGTCCTGACTTTC	CASRDTAGANVLTF
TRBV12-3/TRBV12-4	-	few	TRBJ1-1	TGTGCCAGCAGCATAGGGGGGGCGGTAACTGAAGCTTTCTTT	CASSIGGAVTEAFF
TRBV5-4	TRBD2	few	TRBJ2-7	TGTGCCAGCAGCCGTACACTAGCGGGGGGTTCCTACGAGCAGTACTTC	CASSRTLAGGSYEQYF
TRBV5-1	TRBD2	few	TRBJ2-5	TGCGCCAGCAGCAGGGGACTAGCGGGGGAAGAGACCCAGTACTTC	CASSRGLAGEETQYF
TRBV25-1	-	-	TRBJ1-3	TGTGCCAGCAGTGTTTCAGGGGATTCGAACACCATATATTTT	CASSVSGDSNTIYF
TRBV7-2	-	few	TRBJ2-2	TGTGCCAGCACCTTACGGGGCTCTTTGAACACCGGGGAGCTGTTTTTT	CASTLRGSLNTGELFF
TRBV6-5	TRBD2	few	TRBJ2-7	TGTGCCAGCAGGACTAGCGGGGGGACCTCCTTCGAGCAGTACTTC	CASRTSGGTSFEQYF
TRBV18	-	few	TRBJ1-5	TGTGCCAGCTCACCAATTCTGGGGGAACAGCCCCAGCATTTT	CASSPILGEQPQHF
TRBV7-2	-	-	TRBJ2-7	TGTGCCAGCAGCCGTCAGGGGGGCGACGCCTACGAGCAGTACTTC	CASSRQGGDAYEQYF
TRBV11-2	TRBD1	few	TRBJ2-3	TGTGCCAGCAGTCTGGACAGGGGCACAGATACGCAGTATTTT	CASSLDRGTDTQYF
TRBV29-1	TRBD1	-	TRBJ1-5	TGCAGCGCCCGACAGGGAGGGGGCAATCAGCCCCAGCATTTT	CSARQGGGNQPQHF
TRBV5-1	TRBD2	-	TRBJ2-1	TGCGCCAGCAGCACTTGGACTAGCGGGGGGGTAAGTGAGCAGTTCTTC	CASSTWTSGGVSEQFF
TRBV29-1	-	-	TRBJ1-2	TGCAGCGTAATTCGACAGACTTCTAACTATGGCTACACCTTC	CSVIRQTSNYGYTF
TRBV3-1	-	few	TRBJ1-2	TGTGCCAGCAGCCAAGATTCGCAGGGGTACTATGGCTACACCTTC	CASSQDSQGYYGYTF
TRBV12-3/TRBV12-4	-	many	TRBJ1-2	TGTGCCAGCAGTTTCGGGCAGAACTATGGCTACACCTTC	CASSFGQNYGYTF
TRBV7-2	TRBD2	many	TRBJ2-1	TGTGCCAGCAGCGGGGGACTAGCGGCCTCAAATGAGCAGTTCTTC	CASSGGLAASNEQFF
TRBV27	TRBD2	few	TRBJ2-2	TGTGCCAGCCGAAGCGGGAGCTGGACCGGGGAGCTGTTTTTT	CASRSGSWTGELFF
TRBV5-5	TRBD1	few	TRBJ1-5	TGTGCCAGCAGCTTCGACAGGGGACTCAATCAGCCCCAGCATTTT	CASSFDRGLNQPQHF